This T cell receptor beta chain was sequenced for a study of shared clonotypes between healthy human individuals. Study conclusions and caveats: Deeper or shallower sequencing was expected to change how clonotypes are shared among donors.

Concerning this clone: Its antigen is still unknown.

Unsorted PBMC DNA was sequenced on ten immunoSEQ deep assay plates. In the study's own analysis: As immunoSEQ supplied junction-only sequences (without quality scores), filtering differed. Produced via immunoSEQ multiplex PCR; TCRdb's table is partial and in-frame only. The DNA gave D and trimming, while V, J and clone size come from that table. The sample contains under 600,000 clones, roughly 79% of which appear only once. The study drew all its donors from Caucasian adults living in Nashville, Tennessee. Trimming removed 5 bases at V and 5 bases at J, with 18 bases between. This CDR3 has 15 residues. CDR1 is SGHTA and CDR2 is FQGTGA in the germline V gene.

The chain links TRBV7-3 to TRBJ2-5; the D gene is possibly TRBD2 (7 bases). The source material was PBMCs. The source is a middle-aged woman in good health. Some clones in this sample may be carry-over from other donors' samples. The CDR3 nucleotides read TGTGCCAGCAGCCCCACGCCGGGGGGCGAGGAGACCCAGTACTTC. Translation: CASSPTPGGEETQYF.